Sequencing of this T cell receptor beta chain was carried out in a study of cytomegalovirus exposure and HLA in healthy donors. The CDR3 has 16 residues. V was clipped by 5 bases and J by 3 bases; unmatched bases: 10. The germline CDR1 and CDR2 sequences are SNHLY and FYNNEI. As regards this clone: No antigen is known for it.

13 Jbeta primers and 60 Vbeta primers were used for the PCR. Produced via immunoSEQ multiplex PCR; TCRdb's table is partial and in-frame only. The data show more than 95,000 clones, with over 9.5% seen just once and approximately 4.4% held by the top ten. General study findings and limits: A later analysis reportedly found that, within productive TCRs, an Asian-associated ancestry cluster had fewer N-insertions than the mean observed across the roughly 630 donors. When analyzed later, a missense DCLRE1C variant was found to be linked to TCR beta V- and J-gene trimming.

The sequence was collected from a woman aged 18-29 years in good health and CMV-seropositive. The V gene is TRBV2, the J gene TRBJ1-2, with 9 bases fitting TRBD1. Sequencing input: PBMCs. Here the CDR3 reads CASSWTGALGYYGYTF. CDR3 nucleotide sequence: TGTGCCAGCAGTTGGACAGGGGCCCTGGGGTACTATGGCTACACCTTC.